The rows below give T cell receptor beta chains drawn from one sample of a study of cytomegalovirus exposure and HLA in healthy donors. The assay was immunoSEQ multiplex PCR, and TCRdb's table has in-frame clones only and misses some. The sample has more than 80,000 clones; over 70% are singletons. Sequenced material: PBMCs. Source of these receptors: a male donor in good health and CMV-seropositive. Both conserved end residues are part of each CDR3. A D gene is named only where the DNA matches it firmly. Clone size is given for some rows only: seen once, a few or many times, or a class if the clone is expanded.

TRBD1	15	.	TRBJ2-7	TRBV2	CASRYGQGATYEQYF	TGTGCCAGCAGGTACGGACAGGGGGCTACCTACGAGCAGTACTTC
TRBD2	17	.	TRBJ2-1	TRBV7-2	CASSLGTSGRAGNEQFF	TGTGCCAGCAGCTTAGGGACTAGCGGGAGGGCCGGAAATGAGCAGTTCTTC
TRBD1	18	.	TRBJ2-7	TRBV30	CAWSPQVAGGHISYEQYF	TGTGCCTGGAGTCCCCAAGTGGCAGGGGGCCACATCTCCTACGAGCAGTACTTC
.	14	.	TRBJ1-2	TRBV7-8	CASSLVSGSYGYTF	TGTGCCAGCAGCTTAGTTTCAGGGTCTTATGGCTACACCTTC
TRBD1	15	.	TRBJ2-7	TRBV9	CASSPRTGVTYEQYF	TGTGCCAGCAGCCCACGGACAGGGGTAACCTACGAGCAGTACTTC
.	15	.	TRBJ2-3	TRBV15	CATSRGVGGTDTQYF	TGTGCCACCAGCAGAGGGGTCGGAGGCACAGATACGCAGTATTTT
TRBD1	15	few	TRBJ1-1	TRBV6-5	CASSFVQTGSTEAFF	TGTGCCAGCAGTTTCGTTCAGACAGGGAGTACTGAAGCTTTCTTT
TRBD2	14	.	TRBJ2-7	TRBV5-4	CASSLVAGRNEQYF	TGTGCCAGCAGCTTAGTAGCGGGAAGAAACGAGCAGTACTTC
.	14	few	TRBJ2-5	TRBV6-5	CASSDRGHKETQYF	TGTGCCAGCAGTGACCGGGGACACAAAGAGACCCAGTACTTC
TRBD1	14	.	TRBJ2-2	TRBV5-6	CASNLGTGTGELFF	TGTGCCAGCAACCTCGGGACAGGCACCGGGGAGCTGTTTTTT
TRBD1	15	.	TRBJ1-4	TRBV19	CASRNTGQSHEKLFF	TGTGCCAGTCGAAACACGGGACAGAGCCATGAAAAACTGTTTTTT
TRBD1	14	.	TRBJ1-2	TRBV27	CASTATGVSYGYTF	TGTGCCAGCACCGCGACAGGGGTGAGCTATGGCTACACCTTC
.	13	once	TRBJ1-2	TRBV28	CASVTGTNYGYTF	TGTGCCAGCGTAACAGGGACCAACTATGGCTACACCTTC
TRBD1	14	.	TRBJ1-2	TRBV7-2	CASSPPTGHYGYTF	TGTGCCAGCAGCCCCCCGACAGGGCACTATGGCTACACCTTC
TRBD2	16	.	TRBJ2-7	TRBV30	CAWSSLRLARGYEQYF	TGTGCCTGGAGTTCCCTACGACTAGCGCGGGGCTACGAGCAGTACTTC
TRBD2	15	.	TRBJ2-7	TRBV19	CASSRLAGEAYEQYF	TGTGCCAGTAGTCGCTTAGCGGGAGAGGCATACGAGCAGTACTTC
TRBD1	14	few	TRBJ2-7	TRBV7-2	CASRRPGQGGSLYF	TGTGCCAGCAGGCGACCGGGACAGGGGGGATCTCTGTACTTC
.	16	few	TRBJ1-4	TRBV13	CASSKFSGTINEKLFF	TGTGCCAGCAGCAAATTCTCCGGGACTATTAATGAAAAACTGTTTTTT
.	16	.	TRBJ1-5	TRBV28	CASSLRGGIGNQPQHF	TGTGCCAGCAGTTTACGCGGGGGGATCGGCAATCAGCCCCAGCATTTT
TRBD2	14	.	TRBJ2-7	TRBV4-3	CASSHQRERYEQYF	TGCGCCAGCAGCCATCAGCGGGAGAGGTACGAGCAGTACTTC
TRBD1	14	.	TRBJ2-7	TRBV5-4	CASSYGQGPYEQYF	TGTGCCAGCAGCTATGGACAGGGGCCCTACGAGCAGTACTTC
TRBD1	16	many	TRBJ2-1	TRBV7-3	CASSDRDRPTYNEQFF	TGTGCCAGCAGCGACAGGGACAGGCCTACCTACAATGAGCAGTTCTTC
.	15	.	TRBJ1-1	TRBV25-1	CASSEWGGSNTEAFF	TGTGCCAGCAGTGAATGGGGAGGGTCGAACACTGAAGCTTTCTTT
TRBD2	15	.	TRBJ2-5	TRBV9	CASSVGGEFQETQYF	TGTGCCAGCAGCGTTGGGGGGGAGTTCCAAGAGACCCAGTACTTC
TRBD1	17	.	TRBJ2-7	TRBV29-1	CSVEVPDRGFRSYEQYF	TGCAGCGTTGAAGTCCCGGACAGGGGGTTTAGATCCTACGAGCAGTACTTC
.	15	once	TRBJ2-7	TRBV4-3	CASSQDPAGYYEQYF	TGCGCCAGCAGCCAAGATCCCGCAGGGTACTACGAGCAGTACTTC
.	12	few	TRBJ2-7	TRBV30	CAWSVGGYEQYF	TGTGCCTGGAGTGTTGGCGGGTACGAGCAGTACTTC
.	13	.	TRBJ1-1	TRBV15	CATSRAEAPEAFF	TGTGCCACCAGCAGAGCTGAGGCGCCTGAAGCTTTCTTT
.	13	.	TRBJ1-1	TRBV11-2	CASSLLLSTEAFF	TGTGCCAGCAGCTTACTGCTGAGCACTGAAGCTTTCTTT
TRBD1	16	.	TRBJ2-5	TRBV9	CASSVSGQGFWETQYF	TGTGCCAGCAGCGTATCAGGACAGGGTTTTTGGGAGACCCAGTACTTC
TRBD1	13	once	TRBJ2-1	TRBV6-5	CASSYSGGREQFF	TGTGCCAGCAGTTACTCAGGGGGCAGGGAGCAGTTCTTC
.	13	.	TRBJ1-1	TRBV19	CASSIQGTAEAFF	TGTGCCAGTAGTATACAGGGTACAGCTGAAGCTTTCTTT
.	13	.	TRBJ2-1	TRBV7-9	CASSPNSYNEQFF	TGTGCCAGCAGCCCTAACTCCTACAATGAGCAGTTCTTC
.	17	.	TRBJ2-7	TRBV21-1	CASSKVGPTSGEYEQYF	TGTGCCAGCAGCAAAGTAGGGCCGACTAGCGGAGAGTACGAGCAGTACTTC
.	15	.	TRBJ2-1	TRBV5-6	CASSHTADTYNEQFF	TGTGCCAGCAGCCATACAGCGGATACCTACAATGAGCAGTTCTTC
.	17	few	TRBJ1-5	TRBV5-1	CASSLGDRLSGNQPQHF	TGCGCCAGCAGCTTGGGAGACAGGCTTTCGGGCAATCAGCCCCAGCATTTT
.	17	.	TRBJ1-1	TRBV9	CASSVTQTPGPNTEAFF	TGTGCCAGCAGCGTAACCCAAACCCCCGGTCCGAACACTGAAGCTTTCTTT
TRBD2	18	.	TRBJ2-7	TRBV11-1	CASSSRGTSGGSGYEQYF	TGTGCCAGCAGCTCAAGGGGGACTAGCGGGGGCTCCGGCTACGAGCAGTACTTC
TRBD1	16	few	TRBJ2-7	TRBV6-1	CASSEFGTGGVYEQYF	TGTGCCAGCAGTGAATTCGGGACAGGGGGCGTCTACGAGCAGTACTTC
TRBD2	18	.	TRBJ2-1	TRBV7-2	CASSLMGTSGGIYNEQFF	TGTGCCAGCAGCTTAATGGGGACTAGCGGGGGGATTTACAATGAGCAGTTCTTC
TRBD1	15	few	TRBJ1-2	TRBV30	CAWRGTGGFNYGYTF	TGTGCCTGGAGAGGGACAGGGGGCTTCAACTATGGCTACACCTTC
.	13	.	TRBJ2-5	TRBV7-8	CASGEGFQETQYF	TGTGCCAGCGGTGAGGGATTCCAAGAGACCCAGTACTTC
.	14	.	TRBJ1-6	TRBV7-8	CASSLGQGISPLHF	TGTGCCAGCAGCTTGGGCCAGGGAATTTCACCCCTCCACTTT
.	14	.	TRBJ1-6	TRBV5-1	CASSLVGVDSPLHF	TGCGCCAGCAGCTTGGTAGGGGTGGATTCACCCCTCCACTTT
.	13	few	TRBJ1-2	TRBV5-1	CASSLGQGDGYTF	TGCGCCAGCAGCCTTGGGCAGGGCGACGGCTACACCTTC
.	15	few	TRBJ2-7	TRBV4-3	CASSQDSDYSYEQYF	TGCGCCAGCAGCCAAGATTCGGACTATTCCTACGAGCAGTACTTC
.	14	.	TRBJ2-4	TRBV7-3	CASSLTGGPDIQYF	TGTGCCAGCAGCTTAACGGGAGGACCGGACATTCAGTACTTC
TRBD1	14	.	TRBJ1-4	TRBV5-1	CASSSGQGIEKLFF	TGCGCCAGCAGCTCGGGACAGGGCATTGAAAAACTGTTTTTT